What follows are 18 T cell receptor beta chains derived from one specimen sequenced in a study of blood T cell repertoires in COVID-19. Sequencing was performed with immunoSEQ multiplex PCR; in TCRdb, only in-frame clones are kept and a portion is missing. Of 300,000 to 400,000 clones detected, roughly 89% appear once; the ten largest clones hold 2.5% to 4%. Sequencing was carried out using peripheral blood. The source is a woman younger than 35 who had recovered from COVID-19.

This clone was picked up a small number of times. This chain links TRBV20-1 with TRBJ2-1; no firm D call. This CDR3 has 10 amino acids. Trimming took off 5 bases at V and 5 bases at J, with 4 bases between the two ends. The V gene's germline CDR1 is DFQATT and CDR2 SNEGSKA (reference sequence). The CDR3 is CSAQDNEQFF. CDR3 in DNA: TGCAGTGCTCAGGACAATGAGCAGTTCTTC.

V is TRBV7-2 and J is TRBJ2-5; 8 positions match TRBD2. The CDR3 loop spans 15 amino acids. After removal of 1 base from V and 5 bases from J, the junction contained 6 bases not matched to a gene. CDR1 SGHTA and CDR2 FQGNSA come from the germline V gene. The CDR3 DNA reads as TGTGCCAGCAGCTTAGTCAGCGGGAGTTACGAGACCCAGTACTTC. Its translation is CASSLVSGSYETQYF.

CDR3 sequence reads: CASSSWTSGTKTQYF. Here the CDR3 DNA reads TGTGCCAGCAGTTCCTGGACTAGCGGGACAAAGACCCAGTACTTC. J is TRBJ2-5 and V is TRBV28; 12 bases map to TRBD2. The CDR3 length is 15 residues. V shed 4 bases, J shed 6 bases, and the junction held 6 bases outside the gene matches. CDR1 and CDR2 (germline): MDHEN, SYDVKM.

This rearrangement joins TRBV23-1 to TRBJ1-1; 8 bases fit TRBD1. TRBV23-1 is an open reading frame, and its role is uncertain. The trim removed 3 bases at V and 0 bases at J, leaving 18 bases unmatched. The CDR3 runs to 20 residues. Written as DNA, the CDR3 is TGCGCCAGCAGTCAGCCGGTAGTCAGGGGGCCGAACCCATTGAACACTGAAGCTTTCTTT. Translation gives CASSQPVVRGPNPLNTEAFF.

The chain carries TRBV6-2 or TRBV6-3 and TRBJ2-1; D may be TRBD2 (5 bases). Trimming pared 2 bases from V and 6 bases from J, leaving 14 bases between. This CDR3 contains 15 residues. CDR1 and CDR2 (germline): MNHEY, SVGEGT. The CDR3 bases are TGTGCCAGCAGTTACGTCACTAGTTGGTCCAATGAGCAGTTCTTC. Translation: CASSYVTSWSNEQFF.

The V call is TRBV9, the J call TRBJ2-1, with 9 positions matching TRBD1. This CDR3 comprises 15 residues. The germline gives CDR1 SGDLS, CDR2 YYNGEE. V lost 4 bases, J lost 7 bases, and 9 bases stayed unmatched. The CDR3 protein is CASSLTGQGRNEQFF. CDR3 bases: TGTGCCAGCAGCCTAACGGGACAGGGTCGAAATGAGCAGTTCTTC.

J is TRBJ2-1 and V is TRBV5-1; no definite D call. The V gene lost 6 bases and the J gene lost 6 bases, with 7 bases spanning the gap. The germline CDR1 and CDR2 sequences are SGHRS and YFSETQ. The CDR3 sequence is 11 residues long. The CDR3 reads CASTKINEQFF. The CDR3, as DNA: TGCGCCAGCACCAAAATCAATGAGCAGTTCTTC. Filled out from reference TRBV5-1 and TRBJ2-1, the complete variable domain reads KAGVTQTPRYLIKTRGQQVTLSCSPISGHRSVSWYQQTPGQGLQFLFEYFSETQRNKGNFPGRFSGRQFSNSRSEMNVSTLELGDSALYLCASTKINEQFFGPGTRLTVL.

The J gene is TRBJ2-7, the V gene TRBV7-9; no definite D call. The CDR3 is 13 amino acids. Germline V CDR1 and CDR2: SEHNR, FQNEAQ (reference sequence). V was clipped by 4 bases and J by 4 bases, with 11 bases between them. The CDR3 DNA follows: TGTGCCAGCAGCTCGCTCAGTGATTACGAGCAGTACGTC. Encoded protein: CASSSLSDYEQYV.

The V gene is TRBV2, the J gene TRBJ1-1; TRBD1 aligns across 9 bases. The V gene end was trimmed by 9 bases and the J gene end by 5 bases; junction bases not matched to a gene: 7. This CDR3 spans 13 amino acids. CDR1 is SNHLY, CDR2 FYNNEI, per germline. CDR3: CARKGQGETEAFF. The CDR3 DNA reads as TGTGCCAGAAAGGGACAGGGAGAAACTGAAGCTTTCTTT.

The chain couples TRBV5-4 to TRBJ2-1; TRBD2 agrees at 7 bases. The germline V gene encodes CDR1 SGHNT and CDR2 YYREEE (reference sequence). This CDR3 has 17 amino acids. The V segment lost 0 bases and the J segment 0 bases; nucleotides outside the gene matches: 6. CDR3 DNA sequence: TGTGCCAGCAGCTTGGTGGGGGGAGGGCCCTCCTACAATGAGCAGTTCTTC. It codes for CASSLVGGGPSYNEQFF. Full variable domain (rest looked up from reference TRBV5-4 and TRBJ2-1): ETGVTQSPTHLIKTRGQQVTLRCSSQSGHNTVSWYQQALGQGPQFIFQYYREEENGRGNFPPRFSGLQFPNYSSELNVNALELDDSALYLCASSLVGGGPSYNEQFFGPGTRLTVL.

Notes on this clone: This sample also contains other DNA sequences that code for the same CDR3. This rearrangement joins TRBV18 to TRBJ1-1; 9 bases line up with TRBD1. The CDR3 is 14 residues long. The germline gives CDR1 KGHSH, CDR2 LQKENI. V trimming: 6 bases; J trimming: 4 bases; junction bases outside the gene matches: 6. The CDR3 protein is CASSPGQGSTEAFF. The CDR3 DNA follows: TGTGCCAGCTCTCCTGGACAGGGGAGCACTGAAGCTTTCTTT.

The gene calls are TRBV3-1 (or the pseudogene TRBV3-2) and TRBJ2-7; TRBD2 aligns across 7 bases. V shed 2 bases and J 2 bases; nucleotides not matched to a gene: 6. CDR3 size: 15 residues. CDR1 and CDR2 from the germline V gene are LGHDT and YNNKEL (reference sequence). The chain's CDR3 is CASSQLSGATYEQYV. CDR3 sequence (DNA): TGTGCCAGCAGCCAACTAAGCGGGGCGACCTACGAGCAGTACGTC.

V gene TRBV19 combines with J gene TRBJ1-5; D unclear. V lost 2 bases, J lost 6 bases, and 8 bases lay in between. This CDR3 contains 13 residues. Germline V CDR1 and CDR2: LNHDA, SQIVND (reference sequence). The CDR3 is CASSISGTQPQHF. The CDR3 DNA follows: TGTGCCAGTAGTATATCGGGAACTCAGCCCCAGCATTTT.

The chain combines TRBV7-2 with TRBJ1-2; TRBD1 might be the D (6 bases). The V and J ends lost 1 base and 7 bases respectively, with 16 bases between them. Germline V lookup: CDR1 SGHTA, CDR2 FQGNSA. This CDR3 is 15 amino acids long. CDR3 protein: CASSLGNRVLGGYTF. The CDR3 region has the DNA TGTGCCAGCAGCTTAGGAAACAGGGTCCTCGGTGGCTACACCTTC.

The count of this clone is one. The chain is built from TRBV25-1 and TRBJ2-1; tentatively, D is TRBD2 (5 bases). This CDR3 is 12 amino acids long. CDR1 is MGHDK, CDR2 SYGVNS, per germline. Deletions cut 3 bases from V and 9 bases from J, with 9 bases between. CDR3 sequence reads: CASSEGELEQFF. CDR3 DNA: TGTGCCAGCAGTGAGGGAGAGCTTGAGCAGTTCTTC.

This clone was found once. This chain joins TRBV10-2 and TRBJ2-7, with TRBD2 matching 8 bases. Germline trimming cut 6 bases from V and 1 base from J; bases unmatched to any gene: 8. CDR1 and CDR2 (germline): WSHSY, SAAADI. The CDR3 contains 15 residues. CDR3 sequence reads: CASRKLAGQSYEQYV. The CDR3 DNA is TGCGCCAGCAGGAAGCTAGCGGGTCAATCCTACGAGCAGTACGTC.

In this sample, this clone turned up a few times. This chain joins TRBV5-4 and TRBJ1-6; D ambiguous. This CDR3 contains 15 residues. Germline CDR1 reads SGHNT; CDR2 reads YYREEE (reference sequence). Trimming took 4 bases from V and 4 from J, leaving 12 bases between them. DNA for the CDR3: TGTGCCAGCAGCCCCGCAGGTGATTATAATTCACCCCTCCACTTT. This encodes CASSPAGDYNSPLHF. The entire variable domain, with the rest obtained from reference TRBV5-4 and TRBJ1-6, is as follows: ETGVTQSPTHLIKTRGQQVTLRCSSQSGHNTVSWYQQALGQGPQFIFQYYREEENGRGNFPPRFSGLQFPNYSSELNVNALELDDSALYLCASSPAGDYNSPLHFGNGTRLTVT.

This clone was observed a few times. The chain links TRBV4-3 to TRBJ2-1; D gene uncertain. V was pared by 0 bases and J by 0 bases, with 9 bases between. The CDR3 is made up of 16 amino acids. Germline values: CDR1 LGHNA, CDR2 YSLEER. CDR3 sequence (DNA): TGCGCCAGCAGCCAAGATAGTCTACCCTCCTACAATGAGCAGTTCTTC. Its translation: CASSQDSLPSYNEQFF.